What follows describes a single T cell receptor (beta chain). Its antigen is undetermined. Repertoires were generated with immunoSEQ multiplex PCR, while TCRdb's copy carries only in-frame clones and drops some. This table has about 130,000 clones, around 90% appearing once. The sample comes from a study of graft-versus-host responses after intestinal transplantation. Turning to the study itself: Induction using anti-thymocyte globulin, followed by tacrolimus and steroids for 3 to 4 years, was given to all recipients. Whole-study findings and limits: Recipient marrow harbored GvH clones, some of which surfaced first in ileum or blood. Those patients showing graft-donor T cell macrochimerism displayed high graft-versus-host to host-versus-graft clonal ratios in allografts.

Specimen: unstimulated CD4+ T cells sorted from spleen or lymph node cells, collected before intestinal transplant. The receptor's source is a human donor who received an intestinal transplant.

The CDR3: CASSEGQPSSPLHF. The CDR3 bases are TGCGCCAGCAGTGAGGGACAGCCGAGTTCACCCCTCCACTTT. The chain joins TRBV10-1 to TRBJ1-6; maybe TRBD1 (6 bases). This CDR3 spans 14 amino acids. Trimming removed 2 bases at V and 9 bases at J, with 11 bases between. Germline CDR1 reads WNHNN; CDR2 reads SYGVQD (reference sequence).